The clone carrying this T cell receptor beta chain showed up just a few times. The junction shows a germline mismatch at one end, possibly a read error. As originally analysed: From reference gene primer amplification, estimates of nucleated cell counts were derived. TCRdb's copy holds only in-frame clones and misses some; the assay was immunoSEQ multiplex PCR. The V and J calls and clone size come from that table; D and trimming were worked out from the DNA. The top ten hold approximately 7.8% of the sample, which has fewer than 350,000 clones, 87% seen once. This specimen comes from a study of blood T cell repertoires in COVID-19. Study overall: Acute and convalescent COVID-19 specimens originated in the United States, Italy and Spain. Sample material is recorded as cDNA or gDNA derived from T cells, B-cell-depleted T cells, or PBMCs.

The CDR3 loop spans 11 amino acids. Germline V gene lookup returns CDR1 WSHSY and CDR2 SAAADI. The chain joins TRBV10-2 to TRBJ2-2; D is uncertain. The receptor's source is a woman aged 50 to 65 who had recovered from COVID-19. Sequencing was done on a sample of peripheral blood. The CDR3 DNA is TGCGCCAGCAGGAACTCCGGGGAGCTGTTTTTT. Translation gives CASRNSGELFF.